Following are 25 T cell receptor beta chains from one sample sequenced in a study of cytomegalovirus exposure and HLA in healthy donors. Assay: immunoSEQ multiplex PCR; the TCRdb copy retains only in-frame clones and omits some. Of 90,000 to 150,000 clones in the sample, 86% were seen once. What was sequenced was PBMCs. The source of these receptors is a man in his late teens or twenties in good health and CMV-seronegative.

The chain uses TRBV7-9 and TRBJ2-2, with 7 bases that match TRBD2. The length of the CDR3 is 17 residues. V lost 5 bases and J lost 5; bases outside the gene matches: 14. CDR1 SEHNR and CDR2 FQNEAQ come from the germline V gene (reference sequence). The CDR3 DNA reads TGTGCCAGCAGCCCTCCCACAGAGCGGGGTTGGACCGGGGAGCTGTTTTTT. It specifies CASSPPTERGWTGELFF.

The rearrangement links TRBV6-5 to TRBJ2-1, with 14 bases lining up with TRBD2. The CDR3 covers 15 residues. V was clipped by 5 bases and J by 5 bases; unmatched bases: 2. Germline V lookup: CDR1 MNHEY, CDR2 SVGAGI. In DNA form, the CDR3 reads TGTGCCAGCAGTCGACTAGCGGGAGGGGACAATGAGCAGTTCTTC. Translation: CASSRLAGGDNEQFF.

This clone was detected only once. V gene TRBV19 combines with J gene TRBJ1-1, with D possibly being TRBD1 (6 bases). Looked up from germline, CDR1 is LNHDA and CDR2 is SQIVND (reference sequence). V was clipped by 4 bases and J by 1 base, with 13 bases between them. This CDR3 has 15 amino acids. The CDR3 protein is CASSRVGTRNTEAFF. The CDR3 DNA is TGTGCCAGTAGTAGGGTCGGGACACGGAACACTGAAGCTTTCTTT.

This rearrangement joins TRBV4-1 to TRBJ1-4, with TRBD1 as a possible D gene (5 bases). V dropped 1 base and J dropped 8 bases, with 11 bases sitting between them. Germline V gene data show CDR1 as MGHRA and CDR2 as YSYEKL. The CDR3 contains 14 residues. CDR3 protein: CASSQADIREKLFF. The CDR3 nucleotides read TGCGCCAGCAGCCAAGCGGACATTCGGGAAAAACTGTTTTTT.

The chain employs TRBV5-4 and TRBJ2-5; 8 bases map to TRBD2. This CDR3 has 16 amino acids. The junction had 10 bases not matched to a gene; V was cut back by 3 bases and J by 3 bases. Germline CDR1 is SGHNT and CDR2 is YYREEE (reference sequence). The CDR3 DNA sequence: TGTGCCAGCAGCTCCCCCCGAGCGGGGGCCGAAGAGACCCAGTACTTC. As protein: CASSSPRAGAEETQYF.

DNA of the CDR3: TGTGCCAGCAGCCAAGGCAGGGTGAACACTGAAGCTTTCTTT. Protein product: CASSQGRVNTEAFF. This chain links TRBV16 with TRBJ1-1, with D possibly TRBD1 on 5 matching bases. The CDR3 is 14 amino acids. The V end was cut by 2 bases, the J end by 0 bases, with 7 bases between. Germline values: CDR1 KGHSY, CDR2 FQNENV.

This sequence joins TRBV29-1 and TRBJ2-1; TRBD2 might be the D (7 bases). Germline V gene lookup returns CDR1 SQVTM and CDR2 ANQGSEA. This CDR3 spans 14 amino acids. The V gene lost 2 bases and the J gene lost 4 bases, with 12 bases spanning the gap. CDR3 amino acids: CSVETRGGYNEQFF. CDR3 bases: TGCAGCGTTGAAACTAGGGGGGGGTACAATGAGCAGTTCTTC.

The V call is TRBV6-5, the J call TRBJ2-2; D gene ambiguous. Germline V gene sequence: CDR1 MNHEY, CDR2 SVGAGI. Trimming pared 5 bases from V and 8 bases from J, leaving 9 bases between. This CDR3 comprises 12 residues. The CDR3 DNA follows: TGTGCCAGCAGTCTAGAGGCGGGGGAGCTGTTTTTT. Its protein is CASSLEAGELFF.

This clone was observed once. This chain joins TRBV2 and TRBJ2-1; TRBD2 matches 8 bases. The length of the CDR3 is 17 residues. With V trimmed by 6 bases and J by 0 bases, 10 bases remained unmatched. Germline V lookup: CDR1 SNHLY, CDR2 FYNNEI. The CDR3 DNA is TGTGCCAGCAGGGGAATCCCGGGGACTAGCTCCTACAATGAGCAGTTCTTC. Its protein is CASRGIPGTSSYNEQFF. Based on the CDR3 plus reference TRBV2 and TRBJ2-1, the full variable domain is EPEVTQTPSHQVTQMGQEVILRCVPISNHLYFYWYRQILGQKVEFLVSFYNNEISEKSEIFDDQFSVERPDGSNFTLKIRSTKLEDSAMYFCASRGIPGTSSYNEQFFGPGTRLTVL.

The J gene is TRBJ1-3, the V gene TRBV29-1, with 7 nucleotides matching TRBD1. Germline V gives CDR1 SQVTM, CDR2 ANQGSEA. The V segment lost 5 bases and the J segment 2 bases; nucleotides outside the gene matches: 6. This CDR3 contains 14 residues. The chain's CDR3 is CSVQGGEAGNTIYF. Here the CDR3 DNA reads TGCAGCGTTCAGGGGGGAGAAGCTGGAAACACCATATATTTT.

The chain links TRBV10-2 to TRBJ1-1, with D tentatively TRBD1 (6 bases). Germline V gene lookup returns CDR1 WSHSY and CDR2 SAAADI. V was trimmed by 7 bases and J by 5 bases, leaving 20 bases between them. The CDR3 is made up of 15 amino acids. CDR3 sequence reads: CASTEQGALGTEAFF. The CDR3 DNA follows: TGCGCCAGCACTGAACAGGGAGCGTTGGGGACTGAAGCTTTCTTT.

This clone was found once. The chain is built from TRBV12-5 and TRBJ2-7, with D possibly being TRBD1 (6 bases). The germline V gene encodes CDR1 LGHNT and CDR2 FRNRAP. The CDR3 loop spans 14 amino acids. Trimming stripped 4 bases from V and 4 bases from J, with 14 bases between. The CDR3 DNA reads TGTGCTAGTGGTTCATACAGGGTCCAGTACGAGCAGTACTTC. This codes for CASGSYRVQYEQYF.

The chain carries TRBV6-4 and TRBJ1-2; TRBD1 is a possible D gene (5 bases). The V end was cut by 5 bases, the J end by 6 bases, with 16 bases between. Per germline, CDR1 MRHNA and CDR2 SNTAGT. The CDR3 has 14 amino acids. Here the CDR3 DNA reads TGTGCCAGCAGTCCGAACGGGGGAGACCATGGCTACACCTTC. Its protein product is CASSPNGGDHGYTF.

CDR3 residues: CASSPDRGLGEQFF. The DNA of the CDR3 is TGTGCCAGCTCACCTGACAGGGGGCTTGGTGAGCAGTTCTTC. The chain carries TRBV18 and TRBJ2-1; 10 bases fit TRBD1. Germline V gene lookup returns CDR1 KGHSH and CDR2 LQKENI. The length of the CDR3 is 14 residues. V lost 3 bases to trimming and J lost 9 bases; unmatched junction nucleotides: 5.

The CDR3 reads CASSPLERGVYNEQFF. The CDR3 nucleotides are TGTGCCAGCAGCCCCCTCGAGCGGGGGGTATACAATGAGCAGTTCTTC. This sequence joins TRBV7-9 and TRBJ2-1; 9 bases map to TRBD2. CDR1 SEHNR and CDR2 FQNEAQ come from the germline V gene (reference sequence). The CDR3 extends over 16 amino acids. Germline trimming cut 5 bases from V and 4 bases from J; bases unmatched to any gene: 9.

The rearrangement uses TRBV13 and TRBJ2-1; 11 bases are shared with TRBD2. J gave up 2 bases and V 5 bases, and 8 bases lay outside the gene matches. The length of the CDR3 is 17 residues. Germline-derived CDR1 and CDR2 are PRHDT and FYEKMQ (reference sequence). The chain's CDR3 is CASSQEGLAGTYNEQFF. The CDR3 bases are TGTGCCAGCAGCCAGGAAGGACTAGCGGGTACCTACAATGAGCAGTTCTTC.

The chain employs TRBV30 and TRBJ1-2; 7 nucleotides match TRBD1. The germline gives CDR1 GTSNPN, CDR2 SVGIG (reference sequence). J lost 4 bases, V lost 0 bases, and 26 bases had no gene match. The CDR3 is 21 amino acids. The CDR3 DNA reads TGTGCCTGGAGTGTACCATTATCACGACAGGGCTTTGAAGCCGCGGTCTATGGCTACACCTTC. Translated: CAWSVPLSRQGFEAAVYGYTF.

The chain is built from TRBV5-6 and TRBJ2-7; 12 bases align to TRBD2. The CDR3 sequence is 17 residues long. Looked up from germline, CDR1 is SGHDT and CDR2 is YYEEEE. The V and J ends lost 4 bases and 5 bases, in that order; junction bases with no gene match: 13. The CDR3 sequence is CASSGGPSGRATDEQYF. CDR3 coding DNA: TGTGCCAGCAGCGGTGGCCCTAGCGGGAGGGCCACCGACGAGCAGTACTTC.

The chain combines TRBV5-5 with TRBJ1-2, with TRBD1 matching over 7 bases. Germline trimming cut 3 bases from V and 2 bases from J; bases unmatched to any gene: 1. Germline lookup yields CDR1 SGHKS and CDR2 YYEKEE (reference sequence). The CDR3 contains 13 residues. The CDR3 coding sequence is TGTGCCAGCAGCTGGGGACAGAACTATGGCTACACCTTC. Amino acids: CASSWGQNYGYTF.

V gene TRBV4-1 combines with J gene TRBJ2-2, with TRBD2 matching over 8 bases. The CDR3 sequence is 16 residues long. The V gene's germline CDR1 is MGHRA and CDR2 YSYEKL. V shed 0 bases and J 5 bases; nucleotides not matched to a gene: 5. This chain's CDR3 is CASSQDRAGETGELFF. The DNA for the CDR3 is TGCGCCAGCAGCCAAGATCGAGCGGGAGAAACCGGGGAGCTGTTTTTT.

This sequence joins TRBV2 and TRBJ2-3, with TRBD1 matching 7 bases. With 8 bases clipped from V and 4 bases from J, the junction kept 6 bases outside the gene matches. CDR3 size: 13 residues. Germline V gene lookup returns CDR1 SNHLY and CDR2 FYNNEI. The CDR3 here is CASPDRAADTQYF. CDR3 bases: TGTGCCAGCCCCGACAGGGCGGCAGATACGCAGTATTTT.

V usage is TRBV19 and J usage is TRBJ2-1; D is ambiguous. V shed 7 bases and J shed 3 bases, with 4 bases lying between them. Germline-derived CDR1 and CDR2 are LNHDA and SQIVND (reference sequence). The CDR3 loop spans 11 amino acids. The CDR3 sequence is CASIHYNEQFF. The CDR3 coding sequence is TGTGCCAGTATTCACTACAATGAGCAGTTCTTC.

The chain combines TRBV5-1 with TRBJ1-2, with D perhaps TRBD1 (6 bases). The V end lost 4 bases, the J end lost 2 bases, and 15 bases lay between the germline ends. Germline CDR1 SGHRS, CDR2 YFSETQ. The CDR3 length is 15 residues. The CDR3 region is CASSEPTGKNYGYTF. CDR3 nucleotides: TGCGCCAGCAGCGAGCCAACAGGGAAAAACTATGGCTACACCTTC. Variable domain in full (rest from reference TRBV5-1 and TRBJ1-2): KAGVTQTPRYLIKTRGQQVTLSCSPISGHRSVSWYQQTPGQGLQFLFEYFSETQRNKGNFPGRFSGRQFSNSRSEMNVSTLELGDSALYLCASSEPTGKNYGYTFGSGTRLTVV.

V is TRBV25-1 and J is TRBJ1-2, with D maybe TRBD1 (6 bases). Germline V lookup: CDR1 MGHDK, CDR2 SYGVNS. CDR3 length equals 15 residues. V was pared by 4 bases and J by 1 base, with 13 bases between. CDR3 residues: CASSGTDPINYGYTF. The CDR3 DNA follows: TGTGCCAGCAGTGGGACAGACCCCATTAACTATGGCTACACCTTC.

The V and J genes are TRBV7-8 and TRBJ2-2, with TRBD1 matching 9 bases. J lost 8 bases, V lost 6 bases, and 13 bases had no gene match. Per the germline V gene, CDR1 is SGHVS and CDR2 is FQNEAQ. The CDR3 length is 16 residues. The CDR3 here is CASSPLSQGARGELFF. The CDR3 DNA follows: TGTGCCAGCAGTCCCCTTTCACAGGGGGCGAGGGGGGAGCTGTTTTTT.